A selection of T cell receptor beta chains follows, all from one sample in a study of control samples from healthy donors and cancer patients. TCRdb keeps only in-frame clones here, not all; method: immunoSEQ multiplex PCR. The top ten hold 1.5% to 2% of the sample, which has over 30,000 clones, 86% seen once. Sequencing input: PBMCs. These receptors came from a middle-aged woman with lung cancer. The CDR3 runs from the conserved cysteine through the conserved F or W. Each record gives: V gene, J gene, CDR3 length, clone size, D gene, CDR3 DNA, CDR3 protein. The D gene is left open where the match is weak. Size values are once, few and many counts, or a class for expanded clones, and some rows have none.

TRBV6-1	TRBJ2-7	16	NA	TRBD2	TGTGCCAGCAGTGAAGGCCCTAGCGGTGGCTCAGGCGAGCAGTACTTC	CASSEGPSGGSGEQYF
TRBV4-3	TRBJ1-1	14	NA	NA	TGCGCCAGCAGCCAAGATCTAGGGCCAACTGAAGCTTTCTTT	CASSQDLGPTEAFF
TRBV6-2/TRBV6-3	TRBJ1-1	15	NA	TRBD1	TGTGCCAGCAGCCGCCCGACAGGGTTGGGAACTGAAGCTTTCTTT	CASSRPTGLGTEAFF
TRBV6-1	TRBJ1-1	14	NA	NA	TGTGCCAGCAGTGAAGTGGGCGAGGGCACTGAAGCTTTCTTT	CASSEVGEGTEAFF
TRBV5-1	TRBJ2-5	14	NA	TRBD2	TGCGCCAGCAGCTTGGGTCTAGCGGGCAAGACCCGGTACTTC	CASSLGLAGKTRYF
TRBV11-1	TRBJ2-3	16	NA	NA	TGTGCCAGCAGCCAGCAGGTCCCCGAGCTCACAGATACGCAGTATTTT	CASSQQVPELTDTQYF
TRBV24-1	TRBJ2-7	18	NA	NA	TGTGCCACCAGTGACTTTTTCAAAGAGTGGAGGGGCGGCTACGAGCAGTACTTC	CATSDFFKEWRGGYEQYF
TRBV10-3	TRBJ2-2	15	NA	NA	TGTGCCACCCAGGACGGCCCCTCCAACACCGGGGAGCTGTTTTTT	CATQDGPSNTGELFF
TRBV12-3/TRBV12-4	TRBJ1-5	12	NA	NA	TGTGCCAGCAGTTTTGGGAATCAGCCCCAGCATTTT	CASSFGNQPQHF
TRBV9	TRBJ2-1	14	NA	NA	TGTGCCAGCAGCCTGGGGGTTAGGTTCAATGAGCAGTTCTTC	CASSLGVRFNEQFF
TRBV25-1	TRBJ1-2	13	NA	TRBD1	TGTGCCAGCACCCGGACAGGGGACTATGGCTACACCTTC	CASTRTGDYGYTF
TRBV7-2	TRBJ2-1	18	NA	NA	TGTGCCAGCAGCTTAGCGATGGCGGGGGCCCTCTCCTACAATGAGCAGTTCTTC	CASSLAMAGALSYNEQFF
TRBV28	TRBJ2-7	12	NA	NA	TGTGCCAGCAGCCCCCCTCGGGGCAAGCAGTACTTC	CASSPPRGKQYF
TRBV10-3	TRBJ2-1	17	once	TRBD2	TGTGCCATCAGTCAAGCCCTGACTAGCTCAGAGGGCAATGAGCAGTTCTTC	CAISQALTSSEGNEQFF
TRBV2	TRBJ2-6	15	NA	NA	TGTGCCAGCAGAGCAGGGAGCTCTGGGGCCAACGTCCTGACTTTC	CASRAGSSGANVLTF
TRBV14	TRBJ1-6	14	NA	NA	TGTGCCAGCAGCCAAGGCAGGGTGAGATCACCCCTCCACTTT	CASSQGRVRSPLHF
TRBV27	TRBJ1-5	14	NA	NA	TGTGCCAGCAGTCCGTCAAGTAGCAATCAGCCCCAGCATTTT	CASSPSSSNQPQHF
TRBV29-1	TRBJ1-2	14	NA	NA	TGCAGCGTTGAAGAGGGGTTGGGGGGATTTGGCTACACCTTC	CSVEEGLGGFGYTF
TRBV11-1	TRBJ2-1	15	NA	TRBD2	TGTGCCAGCAGCTCGAGCGGGGGGGCCCTAAATGAGCAGTTCTTC	CASSSSGGALNEQFF
TRBV7-2	TRBJ1-3	13	NA	TRBD1	TGTGCCAGCTCGACAGGGTACGGAAACACCATATATTTT	CASSTGYGNTIYF
TRBV7-9	TRBJ1-3	19	NA	NA	TGTGCCAGCAGCGGTACAGGGATTTCGGGAGTAAGGTCTGGAAACACCATATATTTT	CASSGTGISGVRSGNTIYF
TRBV7-2	TRBJ2-1	15	NA	NA	TGTGCCAGCAGCTTGGACAGTCGTTCCTACAATGAGCAGTTCTTC	CASSLDSRSYNEQFF
TRBV6-7	TRBJ1-5	14	NA	NA	TGTGCCAGCAGTTACCGGCAGGGTATTCAGCCCCAGCATTTT	CASSYRQGIQPQHF
TRBV6-5	TRBJ1-5	15	once	NA	TGTGCCAGCAGGATGGTTAACTCGGGATACCAGCCCCAGCATTTT	CASRMVNSGYQPQHF
TRBV5-6	TRBJ1-6	14	NA	NA	TGTGCCAGCAGCTTTCCCAGGGCGGATTCACCCCTCCACTTT	CASSFPRADSPLHF
TRBV3-1/TRBV3-2	TRBJ1-4	14	few	NA	TGTGCCAGCAGCCAAGGTCCTGCTGTTGAAAAACTGTTTTTT	CASSQGPAVEKLFF
TRBV29-1	TRBJ1-3	13	medium-sized	NA	TGCAGCGTTGACAGGTTAACTGGAAACACCATATATTTT	CSVDRLTGNTIYF
TRBV9	TRBJ1-1	18	NA	TRBD1	TGTGCCAGCAGCGTAGGAGGAAGTGGGGACAGGGTGAACACTGAAGCTTTCTTT	CASSVGGSGDRVNTEAFF
TRBV7-2	TRBJ2-5	14	NA	TRBD1	TGTGCCAGCAGCCAACAGGGGGGCCAAGAGACCCAGTACTTC	CASSQQGGQETQYF
TRBV6-2/TRBV6-3	TRBJ1-1	13	NA	TRBD1	TGTGCCAGCAGCTGGACAGGGAACACTGAAGCTTTCTTT	CASSWTGNTEAFF
TRBV24-1	TRBJ2-5	13	NA	TRBD2	TGTGCCACCAGTGAGGGGGGGGAAGAGACCCAGTACTTC	CATSEGGEETQYF
TRBV30	TRBJ1-1	11	once	NA	TGTGCCTACGCTCGAACCACTGAAGCTTTCTTT	CAYARTTEAFF
TRBV4-2	TRBJ1-4	16	NA	NA	TGTGCCAGCAGCCAACTCTTGGGCCGAGGGAGTGAAAAACTGTTTTTT	CASSQLLGRGSEKLFF
TRBV6-4	TRBJ2-3	15	few	NA	TGTGCCAGCAGTCCCCATGGCGGGGCGACAGATACGCAGTATTTT	CASSPHGGATDTQYF
TRBV4-1	TRBJ2-2	18	NA	NA	TGCGCCAGCAGCCCCCCCCCTACCAGTTTGGAATTCACCGGGGAGCTGTTTTTT	CASSPPPTSLEFTGELFF
TRBV14	TRBJ1-1	15	NA	NA	TGTGCCAGCAGGCCCGGGGGGGCTCGGAATACTGAAGCTTTCTTT	CASRPGGARNTEAFF
TRBV5-6	TRBJ2-5	16	NA	TRBD2	TGTGCCAGCAGCCTCTCTCTAGCGGGGGCCTGGGGGACCCAGTACTTC	CASSLSLAGAWGTQYF
TRBV11-3	TRBJ2-1	17	NA	NA	TGTGCCAGCAGCTCCCAACCCCCGGGGGGCTTATACAATGAGCAGTTCTTC	CASSSQPPGGLYNEQFF
TRBV5-4	TRBJ1-2	15	NA	NA	TGTGCCAGCAGCTTAGGGACTGACGTTTTGGCTTATTTAGAATTC	CASSLGTDVLAYLEF
TRBV5-1	TRBJ2-3	18	NA	TRBD2	TGCGCCAGCAGCTTGTACCCGGGGGGGCCTCCTAGCACAGATACGCAGTATTTT	CASSLYPGGPPSTDTQYF
TRBV4-1	TRBJ1-1	14	once	TRBD1	TGCGCCAGCAGAAGGACAGGCCAGAACACTGAAGCTTTCTTT	CASRRTGQNTEAFF
TRBV4-2	TRBJ1-1	13	NA	NA	TGTGCCAGCAGCCAAGATTTCGGCAGCATCCCTTTCTTT	CASSQDFGSIPFF
TRBV4-1	TRBJ2-7	16	once	NA	TGCGCCAGCAGCCAAGATTGGCCGGGGAGCTCCTACGAGCAGTACTTC	CASSQDWPGSSYEQYF